This paragraph reports one T cell receptor (beta chain). The repertoire was sequenced with immunoSEQ multiplex PCR; TCRdb's copy has only in-frame clones and lacks some. The sample contains tens of thousands of clones, approximately 95% of which appear only once. The sample belongs to a study of human thymus T cells. The V and J ends lost 10 bases and 2 bases respectively, with 19 bases between them. Germline CDR1 WSHSY, CDR2 SAAADI. The CDR3 has 15 residues. This chain joins TRBV10-2 and TRBJ2-3, with D tentatively TRBD2 (7 bases). Sequencing was performed on blood. The TCR was taken from a boy in the first two years of life with a congenital heart defect but otherwise immunologically healthy. The CDR3 loop is CATAARGATTDTQYF. Here the CDR3 DNA reads TGCGCCACCGCTGCCCGGGGGGCGACCACAGATACGCAGTATTTT.